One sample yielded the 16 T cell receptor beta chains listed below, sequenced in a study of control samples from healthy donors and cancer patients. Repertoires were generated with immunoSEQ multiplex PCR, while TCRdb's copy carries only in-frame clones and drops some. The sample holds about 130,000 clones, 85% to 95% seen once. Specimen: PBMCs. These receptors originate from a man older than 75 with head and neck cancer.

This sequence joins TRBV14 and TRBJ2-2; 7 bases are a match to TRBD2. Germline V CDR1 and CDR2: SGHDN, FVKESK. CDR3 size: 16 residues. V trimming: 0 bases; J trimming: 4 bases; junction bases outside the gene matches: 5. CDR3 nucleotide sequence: TGTGCCAGCAGCCAAGACGGCGGGAGCAGCACCGGGGAGCTGTTTTTT. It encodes CASSQDGGSSTGELFF.

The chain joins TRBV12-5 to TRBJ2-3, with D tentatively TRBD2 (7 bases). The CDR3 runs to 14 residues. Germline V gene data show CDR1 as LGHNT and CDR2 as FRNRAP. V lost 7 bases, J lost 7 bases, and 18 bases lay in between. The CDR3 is CASAVSGGRNTQYF. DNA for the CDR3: TGTGCTAGTGCCGTGTCGGGGGGCCGGAATACGCAGTATTTT.

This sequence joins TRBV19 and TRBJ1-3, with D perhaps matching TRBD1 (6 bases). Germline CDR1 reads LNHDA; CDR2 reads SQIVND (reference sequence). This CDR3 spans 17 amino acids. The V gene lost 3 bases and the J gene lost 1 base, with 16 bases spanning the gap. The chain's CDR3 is CASSIKTGGLSGNTIYF. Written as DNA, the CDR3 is TGTGCCAGTAGTATCAAGACAGGAGGCTTATCTGGAAACACCATATATTTT.

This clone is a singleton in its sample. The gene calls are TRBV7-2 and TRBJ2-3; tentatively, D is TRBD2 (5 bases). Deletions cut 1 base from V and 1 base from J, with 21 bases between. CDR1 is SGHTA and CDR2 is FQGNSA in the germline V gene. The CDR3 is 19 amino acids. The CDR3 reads CASSLETPGRASRTDTQYF. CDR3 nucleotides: TGTGCCAGCAGCTTAGAAACTCCGGGGAGAGCGTCCCGCACAGATACGCAGTATTTT.

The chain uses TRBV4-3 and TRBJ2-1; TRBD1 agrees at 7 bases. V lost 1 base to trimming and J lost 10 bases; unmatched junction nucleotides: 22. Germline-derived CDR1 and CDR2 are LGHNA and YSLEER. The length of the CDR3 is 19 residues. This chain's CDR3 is CASSQGRVINRGPIYEQFF. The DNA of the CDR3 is TGCGCCAGCAGCCAAGGTCGTGTAATTAACAGGGGTCCCATTTACGAGCAGTTCTTC.

For the CDR3, the DNA is TGCGCCAGCAGCCGCCCCGGCGGGACAGATTATGGCTACACCTTC. Its translation: CASSRPGGTDYGYTF. V and J are TRBV4-1 and TRBJ1-2; 7 bases are a match to TRBD1. V was pared by 4 bases and J by 5 bases, with 10 bases of the junction left unmatched. The CDR3 sequence is 15 residues long. Germline V gene sequence: CDR1 MGHRA, CDR2 YSYEKL.

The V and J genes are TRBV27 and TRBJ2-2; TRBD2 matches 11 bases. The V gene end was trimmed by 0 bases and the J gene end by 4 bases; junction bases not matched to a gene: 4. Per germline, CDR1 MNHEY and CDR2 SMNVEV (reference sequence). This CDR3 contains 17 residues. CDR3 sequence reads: CASSLSLAGGVTGELFF. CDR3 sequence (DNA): TGTGCCAGCAGTTTATCTCTAGCGGGAGGCGTCACCGGGGAGCTGTTTTTT.

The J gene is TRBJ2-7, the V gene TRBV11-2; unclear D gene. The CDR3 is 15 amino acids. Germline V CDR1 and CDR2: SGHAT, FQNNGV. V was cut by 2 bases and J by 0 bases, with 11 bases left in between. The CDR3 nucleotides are TGTGCCAGCAGCTTATATGCGACACCCTCCTACGAGCAGTACTTC. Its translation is CASSLYATPSYEQYF.

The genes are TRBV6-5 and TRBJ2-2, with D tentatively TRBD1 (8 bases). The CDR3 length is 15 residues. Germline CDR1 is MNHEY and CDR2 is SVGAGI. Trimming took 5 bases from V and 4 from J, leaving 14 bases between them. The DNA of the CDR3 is TGTGCCAGCAGTCGTACAGGGGGGGTCACCGGGGAGCTGTTTTTT. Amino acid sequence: CASSRTGGVTGELFF.

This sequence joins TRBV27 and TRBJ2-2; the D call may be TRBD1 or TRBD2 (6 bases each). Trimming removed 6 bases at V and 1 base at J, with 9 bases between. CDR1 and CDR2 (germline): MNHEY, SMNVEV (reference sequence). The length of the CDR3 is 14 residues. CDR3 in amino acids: CASRGGQNTGELFF. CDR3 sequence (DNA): TGTGCCAGCAGGGGGGGCCAGAACACCGGGGAGCTGTTTTTT.

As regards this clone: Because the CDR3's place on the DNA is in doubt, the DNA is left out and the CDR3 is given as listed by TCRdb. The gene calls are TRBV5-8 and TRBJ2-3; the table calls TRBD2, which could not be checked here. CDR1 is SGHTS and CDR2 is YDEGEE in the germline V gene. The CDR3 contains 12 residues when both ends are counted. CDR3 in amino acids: CASSLVAIGSYF.

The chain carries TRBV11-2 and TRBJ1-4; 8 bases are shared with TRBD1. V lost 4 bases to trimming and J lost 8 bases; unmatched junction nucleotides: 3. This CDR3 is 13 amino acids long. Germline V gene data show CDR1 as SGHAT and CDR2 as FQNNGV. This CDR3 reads CASSSGQGEKLFF. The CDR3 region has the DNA TGTGCCAGCAGCTCAGGACAGGGCGAAAAACTGTTTTTT.

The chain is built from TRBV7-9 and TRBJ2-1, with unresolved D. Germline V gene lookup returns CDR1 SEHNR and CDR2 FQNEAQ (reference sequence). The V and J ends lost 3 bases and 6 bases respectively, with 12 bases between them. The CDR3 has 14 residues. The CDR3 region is CASSLATLLNEQFF. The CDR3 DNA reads TGTGCCAGCAGCTTGGCGACCCTTCTCAATGAGCAGTTCTTC. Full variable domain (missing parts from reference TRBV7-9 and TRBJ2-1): DTGVSQNPRHKITKRGQNVTFRCDPISEHNRLYWYRQTLGQGPEFLTYFQNEAQLEKSRLLSDRFSAERPKGSFSTLEIQRTEQGDSAMYLCASSLATLLNEQFFGPGTRLTVL.

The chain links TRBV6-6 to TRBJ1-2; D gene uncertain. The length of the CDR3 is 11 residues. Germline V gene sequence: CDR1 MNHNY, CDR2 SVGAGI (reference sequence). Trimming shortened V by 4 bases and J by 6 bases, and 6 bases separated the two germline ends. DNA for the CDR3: TGTGCCAGCAGTTCCAGTAATGGCTACACCTTC. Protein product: CASSSSNGYTF.

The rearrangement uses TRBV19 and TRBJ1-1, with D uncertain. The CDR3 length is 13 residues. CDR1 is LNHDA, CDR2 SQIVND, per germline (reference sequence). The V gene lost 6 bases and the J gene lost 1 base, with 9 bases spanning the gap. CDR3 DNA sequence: TGTGCCAGTAGCCCCGGGCCGAACACTGAAGCTTTCTTT. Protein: CASSPGPNTEAFF.

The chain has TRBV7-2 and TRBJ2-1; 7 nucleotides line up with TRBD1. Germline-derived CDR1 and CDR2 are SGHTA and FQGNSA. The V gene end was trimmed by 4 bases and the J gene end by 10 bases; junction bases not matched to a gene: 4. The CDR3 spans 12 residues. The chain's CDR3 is CASSSQGQEQFF. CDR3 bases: TGTGCCAGCAGCTCTCAGGGACAGGAGCAGTTCTTC. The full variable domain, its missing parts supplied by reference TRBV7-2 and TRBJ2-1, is GAGVSQSPSNKVTEKGKDVELRCDPISGHTALYWYRQSLGQGLEFLIYFQGNSAPDKSGLPSDRFSAERTGGSVSTLTIQRTQQEDSAVYLCASSSQGQEQFFGPGTRLTVL.